This T cell receptor beta chain was recorded in a study of cytomegalovirus exposure and HLA in healthy donors. This clone was found once. The data were produced by immunoSEQ multiplex PCR, yet TCRdb's version contains in-frame clones alone and is incomplete. The sample lists about 84,000 clones; approximately 91% were seen once. The germline gives CDR1 LNHDA, CDR2 SQIVND (reference sequence). This CDR3 is 14 amino acids long. V trimming: 6 bases; J trimming: 2 bases; junction bases outside the gene matches: 6. Material for sequencing was PBMCs. The rearrangement joins TRBV19 to TRBJ1-2, with 7 bases fitting TRBD1. This receptor was identified in a young man in good health and CMV-seronegative. For the CDR3, the DNA is TGTGCCAGTAGCAGGGGGTACAGAAACTATGGCTACACCTTC. Translated, it gives CASSRGYRNYGYTF.